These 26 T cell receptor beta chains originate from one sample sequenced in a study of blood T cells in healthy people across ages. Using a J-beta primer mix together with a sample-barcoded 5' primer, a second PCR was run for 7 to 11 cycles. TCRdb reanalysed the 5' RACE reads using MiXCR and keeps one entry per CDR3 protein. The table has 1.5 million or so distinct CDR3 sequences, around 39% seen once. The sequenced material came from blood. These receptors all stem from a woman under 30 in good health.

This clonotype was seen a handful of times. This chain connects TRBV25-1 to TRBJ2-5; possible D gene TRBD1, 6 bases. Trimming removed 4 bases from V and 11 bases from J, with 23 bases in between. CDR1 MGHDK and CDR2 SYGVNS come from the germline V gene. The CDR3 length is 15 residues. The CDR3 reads CASSGDNSWVDEQYF. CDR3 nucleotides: TGTGCCAGCAGTGGGGACAATAGCTGGGTGGATGAGCAGTACTTC.

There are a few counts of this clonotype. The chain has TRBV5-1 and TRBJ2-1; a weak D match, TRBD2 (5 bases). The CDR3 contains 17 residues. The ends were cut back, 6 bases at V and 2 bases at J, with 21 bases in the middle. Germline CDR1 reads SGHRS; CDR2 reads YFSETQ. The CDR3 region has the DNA TGCGCCAGCACCTCCTTGGGAGAGGGAATAACCTACAATGAGCAGTTCTTC. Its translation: CASTSLGEGITYNEQFF. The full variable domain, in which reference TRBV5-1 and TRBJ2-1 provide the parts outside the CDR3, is KAGVTQTPRYLIKTRGQQVTLSCSPISGHRSVSWYQQTPGQGLQFLFEYFSETQRNKGNFPGRFSGRQFSNSRSEMNVSTLELGDSALYLCASTSLGEGITYNEQFFGPGTRLTVL.

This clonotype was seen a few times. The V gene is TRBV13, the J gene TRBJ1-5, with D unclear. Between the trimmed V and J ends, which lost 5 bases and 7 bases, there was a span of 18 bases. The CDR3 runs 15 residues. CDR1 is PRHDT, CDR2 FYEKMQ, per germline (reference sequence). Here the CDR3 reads CASSRRELSRQPQHF. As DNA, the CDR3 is TGTGCCAGCAGCAGGAGGGAGTTAAGCAGGCAGCCCCAGCATTTT.

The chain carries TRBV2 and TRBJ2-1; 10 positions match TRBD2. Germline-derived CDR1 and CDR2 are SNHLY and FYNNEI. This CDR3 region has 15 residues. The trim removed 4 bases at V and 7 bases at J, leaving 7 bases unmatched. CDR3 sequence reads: CASSVSGTSENEQFF. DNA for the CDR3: TGTGCCAGCAGTGTATCCGGGACTAGCGAGAATGAGCAGTTCTTC.

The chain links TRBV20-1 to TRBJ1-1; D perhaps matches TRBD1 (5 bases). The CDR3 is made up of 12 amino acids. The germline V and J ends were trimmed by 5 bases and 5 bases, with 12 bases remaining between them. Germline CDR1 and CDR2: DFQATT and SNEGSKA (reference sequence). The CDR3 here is CSAGTRGTEAFF. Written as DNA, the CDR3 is TGCAGTGCTGGGACGCGGGGGACTGAAGCTTTCTTT.

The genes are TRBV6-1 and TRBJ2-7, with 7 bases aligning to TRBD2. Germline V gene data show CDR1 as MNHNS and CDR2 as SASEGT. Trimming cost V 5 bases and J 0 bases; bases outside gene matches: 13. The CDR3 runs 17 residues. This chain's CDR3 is CASSLYPIGGSSYEQYF. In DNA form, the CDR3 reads TGTGCCAGCAGTCTGTACCCCATCGGGGGGAGCTCCTACGAGCAGTACTTC.

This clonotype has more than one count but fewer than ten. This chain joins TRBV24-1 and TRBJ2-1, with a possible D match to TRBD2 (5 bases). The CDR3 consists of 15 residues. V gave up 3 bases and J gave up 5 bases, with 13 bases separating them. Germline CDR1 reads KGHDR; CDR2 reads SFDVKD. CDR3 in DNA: TGTGCCACCAGTGATAGAGCGGCCCCAAACAATGAGCAGTTCTTC. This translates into CATSDRAAPNNEQFF.

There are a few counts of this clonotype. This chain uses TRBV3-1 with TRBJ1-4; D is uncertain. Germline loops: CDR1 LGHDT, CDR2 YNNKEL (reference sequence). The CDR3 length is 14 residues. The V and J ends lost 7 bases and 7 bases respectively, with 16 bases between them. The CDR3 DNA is TGTGCCAGCACCCCAGGAGGGCAATCTGAAAAACTGTTTTTT. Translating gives CASTPGGQSEKLFF.

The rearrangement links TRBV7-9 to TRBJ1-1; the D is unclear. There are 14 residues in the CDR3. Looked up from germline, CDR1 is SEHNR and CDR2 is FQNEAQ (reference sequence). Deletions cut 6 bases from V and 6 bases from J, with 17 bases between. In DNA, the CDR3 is TGTGCCAGCAGTCACCCGGGCCCCGGGGCTGAAGCTTTCTTT. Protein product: CASSHPGPGAEAFF.

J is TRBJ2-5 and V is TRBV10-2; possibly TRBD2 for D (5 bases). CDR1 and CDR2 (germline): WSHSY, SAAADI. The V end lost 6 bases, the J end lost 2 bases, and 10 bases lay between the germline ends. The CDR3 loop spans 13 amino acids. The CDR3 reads CASRLGVQETQYF. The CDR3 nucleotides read TGCGCCAGCAGACTAGGAGTTCAAGAGACCCAGTACTTC.

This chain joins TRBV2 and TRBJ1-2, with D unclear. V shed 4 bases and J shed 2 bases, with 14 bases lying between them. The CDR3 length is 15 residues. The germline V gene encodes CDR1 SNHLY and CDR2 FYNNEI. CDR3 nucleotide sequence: TGTGCCAGCAGTGGGTCGTTGGGGAGAAACTATGGCTACACCTTC. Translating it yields CASSGSLGRNYGYTF.

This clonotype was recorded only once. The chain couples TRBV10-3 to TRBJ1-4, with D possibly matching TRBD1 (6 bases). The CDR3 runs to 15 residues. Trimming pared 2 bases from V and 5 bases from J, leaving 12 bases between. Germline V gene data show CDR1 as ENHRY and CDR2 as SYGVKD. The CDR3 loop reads CAISEPGDTNEKLFF. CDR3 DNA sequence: TGTGCCATCAGTGAGCCGGGGGACACCAATGAAAAACTGTTTTTT.

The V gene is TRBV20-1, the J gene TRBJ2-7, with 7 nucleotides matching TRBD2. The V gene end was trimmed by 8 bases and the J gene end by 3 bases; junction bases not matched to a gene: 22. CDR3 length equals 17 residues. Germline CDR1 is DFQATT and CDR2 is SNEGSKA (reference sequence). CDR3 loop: CSPWVAGETIRGYEQYF. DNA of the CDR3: TGCAGTCCCTGGGTCGCGGGGGAAACTATTAGGGGCTACGAGCAGTACTTC.

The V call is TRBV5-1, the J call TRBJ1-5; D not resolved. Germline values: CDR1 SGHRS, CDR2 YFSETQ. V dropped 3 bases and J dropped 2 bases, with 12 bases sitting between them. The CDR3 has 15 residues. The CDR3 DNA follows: TGCGCCAGCAGCTCGGGAGAAGGAGGCAATCAGCCCCAGCATTTT. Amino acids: CASSSGEGGNQPQHF.

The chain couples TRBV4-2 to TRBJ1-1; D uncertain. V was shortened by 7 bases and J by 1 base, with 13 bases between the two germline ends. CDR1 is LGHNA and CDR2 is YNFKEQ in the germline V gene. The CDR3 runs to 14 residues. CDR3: CASTPWAGNTEAFF. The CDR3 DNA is TGTGCCAGCACCCCATGGGCGGGGAACACTGAAGCTTTCTTT.

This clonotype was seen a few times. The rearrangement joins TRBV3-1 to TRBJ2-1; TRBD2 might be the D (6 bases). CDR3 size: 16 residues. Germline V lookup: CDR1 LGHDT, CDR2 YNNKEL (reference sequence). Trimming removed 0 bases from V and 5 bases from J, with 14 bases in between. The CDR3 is CASSQDLSGYNNEQFF. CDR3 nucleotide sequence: TGTGCCAGCAGCCAAGATCTGAGCGGGTATAACAATGAGCAGTTCTTC.

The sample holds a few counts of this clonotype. CDR3 region: CASSLGQGSWPQHF. CDR3 in DNA: TGTGCCAGCAGTCTCGGACAGGGGAGCTGGCCCCAGCATTTT. The chain is built from TRBV27 and TRBJ1-5; 9 bases line up with TRBD1. The CDR3 covers 14 residues. Germline trimming cut 5 bases from V and 9 bases from J; bases unmatched to any gene: 8. CDR1 is MNHEY, CDR2 SMNVEV, per germline (reference sequence).

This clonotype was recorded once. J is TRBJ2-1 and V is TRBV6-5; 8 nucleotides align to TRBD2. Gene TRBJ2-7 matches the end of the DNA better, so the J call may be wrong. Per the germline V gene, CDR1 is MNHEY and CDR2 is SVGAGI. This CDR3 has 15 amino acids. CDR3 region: CASSYSSGRYDEQYF. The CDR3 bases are TGTGCCAGCAGTTACTCGAGCGGGAGATATGATGAGCAGTACTTC.

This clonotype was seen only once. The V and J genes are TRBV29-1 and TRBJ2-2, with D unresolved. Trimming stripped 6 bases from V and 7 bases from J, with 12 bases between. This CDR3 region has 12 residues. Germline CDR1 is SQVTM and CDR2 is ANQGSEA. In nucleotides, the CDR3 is TGCAGCGTCGATGACGGCGGCGGGGAGCTGTTTTTT. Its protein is CSVDDGGGELFF.

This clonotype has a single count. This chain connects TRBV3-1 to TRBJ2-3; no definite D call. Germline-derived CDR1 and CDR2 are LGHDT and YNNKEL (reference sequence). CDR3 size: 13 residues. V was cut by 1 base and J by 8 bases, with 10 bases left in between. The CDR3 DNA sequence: TGTGCCAGCAGCCAAGGAGTTCCGGGTACGCAGTATTTT. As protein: CASSQGVPGTQYF.

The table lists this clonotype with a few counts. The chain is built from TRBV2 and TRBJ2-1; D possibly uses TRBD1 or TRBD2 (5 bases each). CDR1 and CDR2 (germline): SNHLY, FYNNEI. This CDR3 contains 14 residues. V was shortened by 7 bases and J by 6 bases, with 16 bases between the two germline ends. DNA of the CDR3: TGTGCCAGCAAATGGGACGGGACCGTCAATGAGCAGTTCTTC. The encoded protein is CASKWDGTVNEQFF. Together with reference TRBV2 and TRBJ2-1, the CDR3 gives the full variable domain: EPEVTQTPSHQVTQMGQEVILRCVPISNHLYFYWYRQILGQKVEFLVSFYNNEISEKSEIFDDQFSVERPDGSNFTLKIRSTKLEDSAMYFCASKWDGTVNEQFFGPGTRLTVL.

CDR3 bases: TGTGCCAGCAGTCCCCAGGGGGCGAATACTAACTATGGCTACACCTTC. Encoded protein: CASSPQGANTNYGYTF. The chain joins TRBV12-3 or TRBV12-4 to TRBJ1-2; 8 bases fit TRBD1. The V and J ends lost 5 bases and 0 bases, in that order; junction bases with no gene match: 8. The CDR3 extends over 16 amino acids.

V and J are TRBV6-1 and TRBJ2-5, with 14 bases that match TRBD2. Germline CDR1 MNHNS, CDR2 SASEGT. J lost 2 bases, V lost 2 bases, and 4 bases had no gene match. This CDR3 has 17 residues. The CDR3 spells CASSEYGTSGGQETQYF. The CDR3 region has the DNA TGTGCCAGCAGTGAATATGGGACTAGCGGGGGTCAAGAGACCCAGTACTTC.

CDR3 nucleotide sequence: TGTGCCAGCAGCACGGGACAGGGGTGGGGCAATGAGCAGTACTTC. Amino acids: CASSTGQGWGNEQYF. The V and J genes are TRBV9 and TRBJ2-7, with 10 bases aligning to TRBD1. Losses at the gene ends were 4 bases for V and 7 bases for J; bases not matched to a gene: 11. From germline, CDR1 is SGDLS and CDR2 YYNGEE. The CDR3 is made up of 15 amino acids.

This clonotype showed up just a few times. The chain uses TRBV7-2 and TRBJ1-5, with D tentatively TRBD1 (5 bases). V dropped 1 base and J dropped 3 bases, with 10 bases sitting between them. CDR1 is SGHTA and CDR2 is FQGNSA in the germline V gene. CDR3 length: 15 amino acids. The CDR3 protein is CASSLVGRANQPQHF. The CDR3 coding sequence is TGTGCCAGCAGCTTAGTAGGCAGGGCCAATCAGCCCCAGCATTTT.

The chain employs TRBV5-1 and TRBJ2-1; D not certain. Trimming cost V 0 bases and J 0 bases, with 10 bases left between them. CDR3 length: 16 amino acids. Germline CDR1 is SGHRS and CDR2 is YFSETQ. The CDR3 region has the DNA TGCGCCAGCAGCTTGGTTAGGGCAGCCTCCTACAATGAGCAGTTCTTC. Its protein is CASSLVRAASYNEQFF.